This T cell receptor (beta chain) emerged from a study of regulatory T cells in long-lasting Graves disease. Background on the study: Over 5 years of antithyroid drugs with positive TSH receptor antibodies was taken to mean persistent Graves' disease. Study-level findings and limits: Persistent patients shared 2,700 or so public clonotypes among themselves. Newly diagnosed patients shared fewer, at nearly 1,000.

The TCR beta library used iRepertoire HTBI primers with Arm-PCR amplification of CDR3. Using its own MiXCR run on the multiplex PCR reads, TCRdb lists one record per CDR3 protein. The sample records about 430,000 distinct CDR3 sequences, around 20% being singletons. This clonotype was counted ten times or more. The antigen remains undetermined. Time point given: persistent/refractory GD, antithyroid drugs over 5 years with positive TRAb. PBMCs provided the RNA from which the TCR library was made. An endocrinology department in Xi'an, China, supplied the patients. The clonotype comes from a female donor with Graves disease. The sequenced sample was peripheral blood mononuclear cells (PBMCs), obtained when the disease was refractory, from a patient treated with antithyroid drugs.

CDR3: CASSSPGGRETQYF. For the CDR3, the DNA is TGTGCCAGCAGCTCCCCGGGGGGCCGGGAGACCCAGTACTTC. The chain carries TRBV11-2 and TRBJ2-5; D is possibly TRBD2 (7 bases). Trimming left V 4 bases short and J 5 bases short, with 14 bases between. The CDR3 sequence is 14 residues long. CDR1 is SGHAT, CDR2 FQNNGV, per germline.